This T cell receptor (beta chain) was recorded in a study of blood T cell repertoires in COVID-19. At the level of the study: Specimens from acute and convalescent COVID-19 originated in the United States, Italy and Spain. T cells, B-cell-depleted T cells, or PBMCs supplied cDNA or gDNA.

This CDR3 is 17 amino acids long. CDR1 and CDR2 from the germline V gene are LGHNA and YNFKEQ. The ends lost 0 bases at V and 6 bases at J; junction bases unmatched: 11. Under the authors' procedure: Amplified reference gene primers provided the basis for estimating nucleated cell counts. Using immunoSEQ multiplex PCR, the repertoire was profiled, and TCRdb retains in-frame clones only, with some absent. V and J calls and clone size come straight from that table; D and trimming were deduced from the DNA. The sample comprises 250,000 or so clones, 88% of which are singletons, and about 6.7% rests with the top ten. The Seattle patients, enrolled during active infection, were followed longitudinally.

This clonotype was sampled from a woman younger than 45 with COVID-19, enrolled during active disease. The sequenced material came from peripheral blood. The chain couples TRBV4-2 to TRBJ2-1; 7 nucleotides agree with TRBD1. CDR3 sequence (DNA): TGTGCCAGCAGCCAAGATTTAGGGGGCGAGTATCTCAATGAGCAGTTCTTC. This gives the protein CASSQDLGGEYLNEQFF.